The clone carrying this T cell receptor (beta chain) was recorded a few times. Its specificity is not known. The PCR employed 60 Vbeta primers together with 13 Jbeta primers. TCRdb's table, derived via immunoSEQ multiplex PCR, lists solely in-frame clones and lacks some. The profile covers about 120,000 clones, with about three quarters appearing a single time and roughly 12% taken by the ten largest. This sample is drawn from a study of cytomegalovirus exposure and HLA in healthy donors. Study overall: Earlier results showed 120 million or so unique TCR beta sequences derived from approximately 170 million T cells.

V lost 4 bases and J lost 6; bases outside the gene matches: 9. Germline-derived CDR1 and CDR2 are MGHRA and YSYEKL. The CDR3 is 16 amino acids. Overall study findings and caveats: Reportedly, HLA-A and HLA-B alleles of most subjects were accurately predicted from TCR beta. Generally TCR sequences proved uncommon, though certain public TCRs appeared in numerous donors. Later analysis suggested most CMV-associated TCR beta chains were HLA-restricted.

V usage is TRBV4-1 and J usage is TRBJ2-1; 10 bases align to TRBD2. The receptor was isolated from a woman aged 40 to 55 in good health and CMV-seropositive. Sequences were obtained from PBMCs. The DNA for the CDR3 is TGCGCCAGCAGCCGAATAGGACTAGCGGCGGGCAATGAGCAGTTCTTC. This sequence encodes CASSRIGLAAGNEQFF.